This TCR beta chain was sequenced during a study of blood T cell repertoires in COVID-19. In the original workflow: How many nucleated cells were present was estimated from reference gene primer amplification. Method: immunoSEQ multiplex PCR; TCRdb's copy keeps in-frame clones and lacks some. The V and J calls and clone size are taken from that table; D and trimming were inferred from the DNA. In the table there are about 180,000 clones, over 75% of which are singletons. The V end was cut by 6 bases, the J end by 5 bases, with 13 bases between. This CDR3 is built from 13 residues. The chain has TRBV12-3 or TRBV12-4 and TRBJ1-1; D perhaps matches TRBD1 (6 bases). The clonotype was recovered from a human donor with acute COVID-19. The donor label of this sample is uncertain. The sequenced sample consisted of PBMCs or T cells enriched from blood (not recorded which). CDR3 residues: CASRTQGGTEAFF. Written as DNA, the CDR3 is TGTGCCAGCAGGACACAGGGTGGGACTGAAGCTTTCTTT.